Listed below are T cell receptor beta chains from one sample, sequenced in a study of blood T cell repertoires in COVID-19. Using immunoSEQ multiplex PCR, the repertoire was profiled, and TCRdb retains in-frame clones only, with some absent. The profile shows around 200,000 clones, roughly 84% of them singletons. The sequenced sample was peripheral blood. The receptor source for this set is a woman of 80 years or more with active or convalescent COVID-19. Each CDR3 is given with its conserved first and last residue. A D gene is named only where the DNA matches it firmly. Clone size appears in some rows only: once, few, many, or a class for an expanded clone.

TRBJ1-3 | 14 | NA | NA | TRBV15 | CATSSGHTGNTIYF | TGTGCCACCAGCAGCGGTCATACTGGAAACACCATATATTTT
TRBJ2-7 | 15 | NA | NA | TRBV4-1 | CASSQGNSPSYEQYF | TGCGCCAGCAGCCAAGGAAACAGCCCTTCCTACGAGCAGTACTTC
TRBJ2-5 | 15 | NA | NA | TRBV18 | CASSPLVPPVMTQYF | TGTGCCAGCTCACCACTCGTGCCGCCGGTTATGACCCAGTACTTC
TRBJ1-3 | 15 | few | TRBD1 | TRBV7-2 | CASSLEGASGNTIYF | TGTGCCAGCAGCTTAGAGGGGGCGTCTGGAAACACCATATATTTT
TRBJ2-1 | 16 | NA | TRBD2 | TRBV25-1 | CASSSGTSGRGDEQFF | TGTGCCAGCAGTTCCGGGACTAGCGGGAGAGGGGATGAGCAGTTCTTC
TRBJ1-1 | 12 | NA | NA | TRBV15 | CATSRGGIEAFF | TGTGCCACCAGCAGAGGCGGGATTGAAGCTTTCTTT
TRBJ1-2 | 13 | NA | TRBD1 | TRBV7-2 | CASSRGQIYGYTF | TGTGCCAGCAGCCGGGGACAGATCTATGGCTACACCTTC
TRBJ2-1 | 17 | NA | NA | TRBV9 | CASSVAVGGGGYNEQFF | TGTGCCAGCAGCGTAGCGGTCGGAGGGGGAGGGTACAATGAGCAGTTCTTC
TRBJ1-3 | 15 | NA | TRBD1 | TRBV11-3 | CASSLAGGNGNTIYF | TGTGCCAGCAGCTTAGCAGGGGGCAATGGAAACACCATATATTTT
TRBJ2-1 | 16 | NA | TRBD2 | TRBV10-3 | CAISGAGTTLVNEQFF | TGTGCCATCAGTGGAGCCGGGACTACCCTCGTAAATGAGCAGTTCTTC
TRBJ2-3 | 17 | NA | TRBD1 | TRBV5-4 | CASSPPGQPTEPDTQYF | TGTGCCAGCAGCCCGCCGGGACAGCCTACCGAGCCGGATACGCAGTATTTT
TRBJ2-3 | 14 | NA | NA | TRBV11-2 | CASSPRSDADTQYF | TGTGCCAGCAGCCCCCGGAGTGACGCAGATACGCAGTATTTT
TRBJ2-3 | 16 | NA | TRBD2 | TRBV5-8 | CASRQLAGNLGHTQYF | TGTGCCAGCCGACAACTAGCGGGAAACCTCGGGCATACGCAGTATTTT
TRBJ1-1 | 13 | NA | NA | TRBV28 | CASSTTGITEAFF | TGTGCCAGCAGTACTACAGGAATCACTGAAGCTTTCTTT
TRBJ1-2 | 15 | NA | NA | TRBV7-9 | CASSLARAGQYGYTF | TGTGCCAGCAGCTTAGCACGAGCAGGGCAGTATGGCTACACCTTC
TRBJ1-2 | 13 | NA | NA | TRBV5-4 | CASSLDRYYGYTF | TGTGCCAGCAGCTTAGACAGATACTATGGCTACACCTTC
TRBJ2-7 | 15 | NA | TRBD2 | TRBV7-9 | CASSFLPSGGNEQYF | TGTGCCAGCAGCTTTCTCCCTAGCGGGGGGAACGAGCAGTACTTC
TRBJ1-6 | 16 | NA | NA | TRBV5-6 | CASSLLGGQINSPLHF | TGTGCCAGCAGTCTTTTGGGGGGGCAAATTAATTCACCCCTCCACTTT
TRBJ1-3 | 16 | NA | TRBD1 | TRBV15 | CATSRSTGASGNTIYF | TGTGCCACCAGCCGGTCGACAGGGGCCTCTGGAAACACCATATATTTT
TRBJ2-7 | 12 | NA | NA | TRBV6-5 | CASSTQGYEQYF | TGTGCCAGCAGTACGCAGGGGTACGAGCAGTACTTC
TRBJ2-3 | 15 | NA | NA | TRBV6-2/TRBV6-3 | CASSYTWASTDTQYF | TGTGCCAGCAGTTACACGTGGGCGAGCACAGATACGCAGTATTTT
TRBJ1-2 | 13 | once | NA | TRBV20-1 | CSASSRGNYGYTF | TGCAGTGCTAGTAGCAGGGGAAACTATGGCTACACCTTC